The entry below describes one TCR beta chain. The protocol was immunoSEQ multiplex PCR, while the TCRdb copy is restricted to in-frame clones and leaves out a portion. Among around 730,000 clones, 70% to 90% were seen once, and the ten largest hold under 0.012%. The sample originates from a study of shared T cell receptors in the human thymus. CDR3 length: 22 residues. Germline values: CDR1 MGHRA, CDR2 YSYEKL. Trimming stripped 2 bases from V and 0 bases from J, with 28 bases between. These sequences were also reported in another study, on human thymus T cells. That paper states: Corrective surgery for congenital heart defects was being performed on the healthy Finnish infants who served as donors. Resections removed during corrective heart surgery provided the thymus tissue used. Biased V and J segment usage appeared in thymus and peripheral blood. What related research reported was that thymic repertoires overlapped highly among unrelated individuals.

The chain is built from TRBV4-1 and TRBJ1-4; D might be TRBD1 (5 bases). The clonotype was recovered from a girl under three years old with a congenital heart defect. Sample: thymocytes. The CDR3 protein is CASSQSRPGHKERPTTNEKLFF. The CDR3 nucleotides read TGCGCCAGCAGCCAATCCCGCCCAGGACATAAGGAAAGGCCAACAACTAATGAAAAACTGTTTTTT.